A single sample is the source of the 31 T cell receptor beta chains below, sequenced in a study of PD-1 blockade in mismatch repair-deficient tumors. Some clones are missing from TCRdb's copy, which holds only in-frame ones; the method was immunoSEQ multiplex PCR. The sample has 70,000 to 90,000 clones; 80% to 90% are singletons. This specimen was peripheral blood, taken 44 weeks after starting pembrolizumab. The receptors shown here come from an adult with mismatch repair-deficient cancer.

This chain connects TRBV6-5 to TRBJ2-7; 7 bases agree with TRBD2. The CDR3 has 13 amino acids. From germline, CDR1 is MNHEY and CDR2 SVGAGI. V gave up 6 bases and J gave up 4 bases; unmatched junction bases: 6. CDR3 nucleotides: TGTGCCAGCAGCCGAAGCGGGACTTACGAGCAGTACTTC. This codes for CASSRSGTYEQYF.

This clone was recorded a few times. The V gene is TRBV5-6, the J gene TRBJ2-5; 7 bases match TRBD1. Germline V gene sequence: CDR1 SGHDT, CDR2 YYEEEE. Trimming at V came to 3 bases and at J to 5 bases, leaving 13 bases not matched to a gene. CDR3 length: 16 residues. The CDR3 bases are TGTGCCAGCAGCTCCCCAATACAGGGGAAGTTGGAGACCCAGTACTTC. Its protein is CASSSPIQGKLETQYF.

The chain links TRBV30 to TRBJ1-2; tentatively, D is TRBD1 (6 bases). The V end was cut by 5 bases, the J end by 7 bases, with 20 bases between. The germline V gene has CDR1 GTSNPN and CDR2 SVGIG (reference sequence). The CDR3 runs to 14 residues. The CDR3 spells CAWVSLGGKGGYTF. CDR3 coding DNA: TGTGCCTGGGTATCCCTCGGGGGCAAGGGTGGCTACACCTTC.

This clone was counted a few times. The chain is built from TRBV7-8 and TRBJ2-7, with 7 nucleotides matching TRBD2. The junction had 7 bases not matched to a gene; V was cut back by 5 bases and J by 0 bases. This CDR3 comprises 15 residues. The germline V gene encodes CDR1 SGHVS and CDR2 FQNEAQ. As DNA, the CDR3 is TGTGCCAGCAGCCCAAGCGGGGTTTCCTCCTACGAGCAGTACTTC. Translation gives CASSPSGVSSYEQYF.

This clone was detected once. V usage is TRBV6-5 and J usage is TRBJ1-1; no definite D call. CDR3 length equals 13 residues. Trimming removed 6 bases at V and 4 bases at J, with 12 bases between. CDR1 MNHEY and CDR2 SVGAGI come from the germline V gene. The CDR3 loop reads CASRVDGSTEAFF. The CDR3 coding sequence is TGTGCCAGCAGGGTTGATGGTAGCACTGAAGCTTTCTTT.

This clone has just a few counts. The V call is TRBV11-2, the J call TRBJ2-7; D is undetermined. Trimming pared 2 bases from V and 4 bases from J, leaving 6 bases between. The CDR3 contains 12 residues. The germline CDR1 and CDR2 sequences are SGHAT and FQNNGV. The CDR3 spells CASSLMGYEQYF. The CDR3 coding sequence is TGTGCCAGCAGCTTAATGGGTTACGAGCAGTACTTC.

The count of this clone is one. CDR3 amino acids: CASSLSPGEKLFF. CDR3 nucleotide sequence: TGTGCCAGCAGCTTAAGCCCGGGAGAAAAACTGTTTTTT. The chain has TRBV7-2 and TRBJ1-4, with D unresolved. CDR1 is SGHTA, CDR2 FQGNSA, per germline. This CDR3 has 13 residues. V was shortened by 2 bases and J by 8 bases, with 9 bases between the two germline ends.

This clone was seen a single time. The chain combines TRBV6-1 with TRBJ2-2; D not certain. The CDR3 extends over 14 amino acids. CDR1 is MNHNS and CDR2 is SASEGT in the germline V gene. Trimming pared 2 bases from V and 5 bases from J, leaving 9 bases between. The CDR3 is CASSEQYETGELFF. The DNA of the CDR3 is TGTGCCAGCAGTGAACAGTATGAGACCGGGGAGCTGTTTTTT.

This clone appeared a few times. The CDR3 region is CASSKQGWGGYTF. Written as DNA, the CDR3 is TGTGCCAGCAGCAAACAGGGATGGGGTGGCTACACCTTC. The chain joins TRBV6-1 to TRBJ1-2; the D gene is possibly TRBD1 (6 bases). V lost 6 bases and J 7 bases, leaving 15 bases between the germline ends. This CDR3 is 13 amino acids long. Germline V gene data show CDR1 as MNHNS and CDR2 as SASEGT.

This chain joins TRBV18 and TRBJ2-1; 10 bases are shared with TRBD2. The V gene's germline CDR1 is KGHSH and CDR2 LQKENI. The CDR3 is 16 amino acids. V trimming: 3 bases; J trimming: 1 base; junction bases outside the gene matches: 3. CDR3 nucleotides: TGTGCCAGCTCACCCGGACTAGCGGTGTCCTACAATGAGCAGTTCTTC. Encoded protein: CASSPGLAVSYNEQFF.

The chain uses TRBV7-6 and TRBJ1-1, with D possibly being TRBD1 (6 bases). The CDR3 extends over 13 amino acids. Germline V gene lookup returns CDR1 SGHVS and CDR2 FNYEAQ. V was trimmed by 5 bases and J by 1 base, leaving 8 bases between them. For the CDR3, the DNA is TGTGCCAGCAGCCAGGACAGGAACACTGAAGCTTTCTTT. It translates to CASSQDRNTEAFF.

The gene calls are TRBV18 and TRBJ1-1, with D hard to call. CDR3 length: 15 residues. The V gene lost 5 bases and the J gene lost 1 base, with 14 bases spanning the gap. Per the germline V gene, CDR1 is KGHSH and CDR2 is LQKENI. As DNA, the CDR3 is TGTGCCAGCTCATTTAGTGGACTGCCGAACACTGAAGCTTTCTTT. Its translation is CASSFSGLPNTEAFF.

The chain combines TRBV5-1 with TRBJ1-1, with D maybe TRBD1 (5 bases). Per germline, CDR1 SGHRS and CDR2 YFSETQ. Trimming removed 3 bases at V and 3 bases at J, with 15 bases between. The CDR3 covers 15 residues. CDR3 amino acids: CASSSTSGTDTEAFF. Written as DNA, the CDR3 is TGCGCCAGCAGCTCGACCTCCGGGACCGACACTGAAGCTTTCTTT.

This sequence joins TRBV6-1 and TRBJ1-1; D possibly corresponds to TRBD1 (5 bases). Looked up from germline, CDR1 is MNHNS and CDR2 is SASEGT. The CDR3 loop spans 14 amino acids. V lost 6 bases to trimming and J lost 6 bases, with 17 bases between them. The CDR3 here is CASSAILGTAEAFF. CDR3 DNA sequence: TGTGCCAGCAGCGCGATTTTGGGGACCGCTGAAGCTTTCTTT.

The gene calls are TRBV5-3 and TRBJ1-1; perhaps TRBD1 as D (5 bases). TRBV5-3 is placed among ORFs of uncertain function. Between the trimmed V and J ends, which lost 0 bases and 5 bases, there was a span of 14 bases. The CDR3 has 15 residues. The CDR3 spells CARSLDLGVETEAFF. The CDR3, as DNA: TGTGCCAGAAGCTTGGATTTAGGGGTGGAGACTGAAGCTTTCTTT.

The chain recombines TRBV4-1 with TRBJ2-7; possibly TRBD1 for D (6 bases). The CDR3 sequence is 15 residues long. V lost 0 bases to trimming and J lost 3 bases, with 12 bases between them. Germline V gives CDR1 MGHRA, CDR2 YSYEKL. The CDR3 region has the DNA TGCGCCAGCAGCCAAGAGGGGGCAAGAATCTACGAGCAGTACTTC. Translating gives CASSQEGARIYEQYF.

V usage is TRBV10-3 and J usage is TRBJ2-3; 7 bases agree with TRBD1. The CDR3 spans 15 residues. Trimming at V came to 8 bases and at J to 0 bases, leaving 8 bases not matched to a gene. Germline V gene lookup returns CDR1 ENHRY and CDR2 SYGVKD. This CDR3 reads CAISIGGQSTDTQYF. CDR3 nucleotide sequence: TGTGCCATCTCCATAGGGGGACAGAGCACAGATACGCAGTATTTT.

The rearrangement joins TRBV6-1 to TRBJ1-2; TRBD1 is a possible D gene (5 bases). Germline-derived CDR1 and CDR2 are MNHNS and SASEGT. V was pared by 5 bases and J by 7 bases, with 17 bases between. The CDR3 contains 14 residues. This CDR3 reads CASSRQSSSGGYTF. CDR3 DNA sequence: TGTGCCAGCAGTCGACAGAGCTCATCGGGTGGCTACACCTTC.

J is TRBJ2-7 and V is TRBV7-1, with D possibly being TRBD2 (6 bases). TRBV7-1 counts as an open reading frame of uncertain function. This CDR3 spans 14 amino acids. With 4 bases removed from V and 5 bases from J, the gap between germline ends came to 15 bases. The CDR3 bases are TGTGCCAGCAGCTTAGAAGCGGGTTCACACGAGCAGTACTTC. The encoded protein is CASSLEAGSHEQYF.

The rearrangement joins TRBV29-1 to TRBJ2-3; perhaps TRBD1 as D (5 bases). CDR1 and CDR2 from the germline V gene are SQVTM and ANQGSEA. This CDR3 spans 14 amino acids. Deletions cut 3 bases from V and 2 bases from J, with 12 bases between. CDR3 nucleotide sequence: TGCAGCGTTGACCGACAGAGTGTCACAGATACGCAGTATTTT. Its protein product is CSVDRQSVTDTQYF.

The chain has TRBV6-1 and TRBJ2-1, with D possibly TRBD2 on 5 matching bases. Trimming left V 3 bases short and J 8 bases short, with 11 bases between. The CDR3 contains 13 residues. Germline-derived CDR1 and CDR2 are MNHNS and SASEGT. The CDR3 sequence: CASSEALGDEQFF. CDR3 bases: TGTGCCAGCAGTGAGGCACTAGGCGATGAGCAGTTCTTC.

This sequence joins TRBV4-3 and TRBJ2-1, with a weak D call TRBD2 (6 bases). Trimming left V 3 bases short and J 0 bases short, with 18 bases between. Germline CDR1 LGHNA, CDR2 YSLEER. The CDR3 is 18 residues long. The CDR3 nucleotides are TGCGCCAGCAGCCAGGGCTCTGGGGCCGGGAGCTCCTACAATGAGCAGTTCTTC. Its translation is CASSQGSGAGSSYNEQFF.

The chain links TRBV2 to TRBJ2-3; TRBD2 agrees at 7 bases. The CDR3 spans 19 residues. V shed 6 bases and J 1 base; nucleotides not matched to a gene: 19. CDR1 is SNHLY, CDR2 FYNNEI, per germline. Written as DNA, the CDR3 is TGTGCCAGCAGACCGCGGGGGAGCCCCAGCCTTTCCCGCACAGATACGCAGTATTTT. It specifies CASRPRGSPSLSRTDTQYF.

This CDR3 is CASSNLGQGAPGGYTF. In nucleotides, the CDR3 is TGTGCCAGCAGCAACCTGGGGCAGGGGGCGCCGGGGGGCTACACCTTC. The chain has TRBV5-4 and TRBJ1-2, with 8 positions matching TRBD1. The CDR3 spans 16 residues. The ends lost 4 bases at V and 8 bases at J; junction bases unmatched: 16. Germline lookup yields CDR1 SGHNT and CDR2 YYREEE (reference sequence). Using reference TRBV5-4 and TRBJ1-2 for the parts outside the CDR3, the full variable domain is ETGVTQSPTHLIKTRGQQVTLRCSSQSGHNTVSWYQQALGQGPQFIFQYYREEENGRGNFPPRFSGLQFPNYSSELNVNALELDDSALYLCASSNLGQGAPGGYTFGSGTRLTVV.

V is TRBV29-1 and J is TRBJ2-1; D uncertain. V lost 4 bases to trimming and J lost 0 bases, with 10 bases between them. Germline loops: CDR1 SQVTM, CDR2 ANQGSEA. This CDR3 spans 14 amino acids. The CDR3 sequence is CSVGPSGSYNEQFF. The CDR3 nucleotides are TGCAGCGTTGGGCCCAGTGGCTCCTACAATGAGCAGTTCTTC.

CDR3 loop: CASRGEREGGVNEQFF. CDR3 DNA sequence: TGTGCCAGCAGGGGGGAGCGGGAGGGCGGTGTCAATGAGCAGTTCTTC. The chain is built from TRBV2 and TRBJ2-1; 10 bases agree with TRBD2. The germline CDR1 and CDR2 sequences are SNHLY and FYNNEI. CDR3 length: 16 residues. Trimming removed 6 bases from V and 6 bases from J; junction bases left unmatched: 11.

In its sample, this clone was seen a few times. The V gene is TRBV5-1, the J gene TRBJ1-3, with D unresolved. The V gene lost 0 bases and the J gene lost 0 bases, with 4 bases spanning the gap. CDR1 and CDR2 from the germline V gene are SGHRS and YFSETQ. The CDR3 loop spans 14 amino acids. CDR3 DNA: TGCGCCAGCAGCTTGGGAGACTCTGGAAACACCATATATTTT. The encoded protein is CASSLGDSGNTIYF. Full variable domain (missing parts from reference TRBV5-1 and TRBJ1-3): KAGVTQTPRYLIKTRGQQVTLSCSPISGHRSVSWYQQTPGQGLQFLFEYFSETQRNKGNFPGRFSGRQFSNSRSEMNVSTLELGDSALYLCASSLGDSGNTIYFGEGSWLTVV.

The chain carries TRBV7-8 and TRBJ2-1; D is uncertain. The germline V and J ends were trimmed by 4 bases and 1 base, with 8 bases remaining between them. CDR1 is SGHVS and CDR2 is FQNEAQ in the germline V gene. This CDR3 region has 14 residues. In nucleotides, the CDR3 is TGTGCCAGCAGCTCCCGACAATCCTACAATGAGCAGTTCTTC. Its protein product is CASSSRQSYNEQFF.

This chain links TRBV5-4 with TRBJ2-1; TRBD2 agrees at 15 bases. The CDR3 sequence is 15 residues long. Germline trimming cut 2 bases from V and 10 bases from J; bases unmatched to any gene: 4. Germline V lookup: CDR1 SGHNT, CDR2 YYREEE (reference sequence). CDR3 loop: CASSFPGLAGGEQFF. CDR3 bases: TGTGCCAGCAGCTTCCCGGGACTAGCGGGGGGCGAGCAGTTCTTC.

The V call is TRBV5-6, the J call TRBJ2-1, with 8 nucleotides matching TRBD1. There are 16 residues in the CDR3. V trimming: 4 bases; J trimming: 0 bases; junction bases outside the gene matches: 6. Germline assignment: CDR1 SGHDT and CDR2 YYEEEE. For the CDR3, the DNA is TGTGCCAGCAGCAGAACAGGGGGACACTCCTACAATGAGCAGTTCTTC. Its protein is CASSRTGGHSYNEQFF.

The rearrangement joins TRBV7-2 to TRBJ2-4; 11 bases map to TRBD2. J gave up 3 bases and V 1 base, and 2 bases lay outside the gene matches. The germline CDR1 and CDR2 sequences are SGHTA and FQGNSA. The CDR3 consists of 16 residues. CDR3 sequence reads: CASSLELAGVKNIQYF. The CDR3 DNA reads as TGTGCCAGCAGCTTAGAACTAGCGGGGGTCAAAAACATTCAGTACTTC.